This T cell receptor (beta chain) was recovered during a study of beta chain features in type 1 diabetes. As concerns this clone: Its specificity is unknown. Its ends do not fully match the called genes, so a read error is possible.

Germline CDR1 and CDR2: SGHTA and FQGNSA. The CDR3 consists of 12 residues. Expressed TCRB transcripts were sequenced after all isolated RNA was converted to cDNA. TCRdb's table, derived via immunoSEQ multiplex PCR, lists solely in-frame clones and lacks some. The data hold under 25,000 clones, with about 57% observed a single time. CD4+ cells of the naive, central memory, regulatory and stem cell-like memory types were sorted via CD45RO/CCR7/CD25/CD127/CD95/CD27. Purity above 95% was achieved in all sorted populations. General observations from the study: All four CD4+ subsets of Type 1 diabetes patients contained TCRB CDR3s that were moderately but significantly shorter. Researchers could not determine here whether HLA type influences TCRB rearrangement.

Sequencing was performed on stem cell memory CD4+ T cells from blood. This rearrangement joins TRBV7-2 to TRBJ2-5, with D unresolved. The clonotype was recovered from a man aged 18 to 29 with type 1 diabetes. The DNA of the CDR3 is TGTGCCAGCAGCTTAAAAAGTTTTGAGCCCAACTTC. It is translated as CASSLKSFEPNF.